The sequence of this T cell receptor (beta chain) was determined in a study of CD8 T cells in Susac syndrome. General study points: The study recognized that its TCR sequencing and HLA analysis covered a relatively small number of individuals.

Of note for this clonotype: Antigen unknown.

Reverse transcription used roughly 0.5 to 1 ug RNA and random hexamers. TCR beta CDR3 was amplified by immunoSEQ multiplex PCR. This amplification extended across 54 Vbeta and 13 Jbeta segments. TCRdb reanalysed the immunoSEQ multiplex PCR reads using MiXCR and keeps one entry per CDR3 protein. The sample records 120,000 or so distinct CDR3 sequences, 90% to 95% being singletons. As controls, healthy donors matched for age and sex were used. The CDR3 extends over 14 amino acids. V was cut by 6 bases and J by 0 bases, with 11 bases left in between. Germline-derived CDR1 and CDR2 are MRHNA and SNTAGT. The TCR was taken from a human donor in good health. Sequencing input: CD4+ T cells from PBMCs. The gene calls are TRBV6-4 and TRBJ1-2, with D tentatively TRBD1 (5 bases). The CDR3 loop reads CASRGAAPNYGYTF. The CDR3 region has the DNA TGTGCCAGCAGAGGGGCCGCCCCTAACTATGGCTACACCTTC.